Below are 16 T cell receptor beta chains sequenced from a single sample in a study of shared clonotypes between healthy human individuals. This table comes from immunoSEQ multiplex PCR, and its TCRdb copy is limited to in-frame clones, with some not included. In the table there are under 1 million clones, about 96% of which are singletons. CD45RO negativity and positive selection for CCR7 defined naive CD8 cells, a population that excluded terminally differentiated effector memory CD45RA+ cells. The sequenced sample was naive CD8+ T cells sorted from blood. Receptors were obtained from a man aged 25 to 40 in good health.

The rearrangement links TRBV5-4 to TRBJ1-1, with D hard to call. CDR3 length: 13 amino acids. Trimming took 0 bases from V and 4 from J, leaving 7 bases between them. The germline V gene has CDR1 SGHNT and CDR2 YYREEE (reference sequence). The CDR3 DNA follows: TGTGCCAGCAGCTTGGGACGGATCACTGAAGCTTTCTTT. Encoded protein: CASSLGRITEAFF.

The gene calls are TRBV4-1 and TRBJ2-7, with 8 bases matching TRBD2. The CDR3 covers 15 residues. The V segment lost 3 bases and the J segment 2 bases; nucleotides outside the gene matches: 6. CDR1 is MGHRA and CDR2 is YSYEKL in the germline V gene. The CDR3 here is CASSQISGETYEQYF. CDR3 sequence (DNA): TGCGCCAGCAGCCAGATTAGCGGGGAAACCTACGAGCAGTACTTC.

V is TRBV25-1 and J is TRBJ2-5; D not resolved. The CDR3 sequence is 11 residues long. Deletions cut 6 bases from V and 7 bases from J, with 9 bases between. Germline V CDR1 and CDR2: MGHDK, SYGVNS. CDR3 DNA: TGTGCCAGCAGAGTAGAAGGGACCCAGTACTTC. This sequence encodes CASRVEGTQYF.

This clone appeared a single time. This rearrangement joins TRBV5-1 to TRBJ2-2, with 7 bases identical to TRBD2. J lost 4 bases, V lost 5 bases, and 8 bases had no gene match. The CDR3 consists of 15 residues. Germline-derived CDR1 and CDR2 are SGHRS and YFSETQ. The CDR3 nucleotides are TGCGCCAGCAGAGGAGAGCGGGACGTCACCGGGGAGCTGTTTTTT. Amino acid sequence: CASRGERDVTGELFF.

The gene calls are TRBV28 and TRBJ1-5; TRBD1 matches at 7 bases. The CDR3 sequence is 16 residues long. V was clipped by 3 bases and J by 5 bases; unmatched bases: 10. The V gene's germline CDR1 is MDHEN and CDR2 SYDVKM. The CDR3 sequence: CASSLGPGRGDQPQHF. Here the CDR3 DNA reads TGTGCCAGCAGTTTGGGCCCCGGCAGGGGGGATCAGCCCCAGCATTTT.

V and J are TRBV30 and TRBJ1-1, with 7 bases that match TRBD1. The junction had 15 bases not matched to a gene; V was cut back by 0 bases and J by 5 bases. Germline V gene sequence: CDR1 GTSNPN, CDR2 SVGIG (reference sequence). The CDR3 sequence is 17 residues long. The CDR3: CAWSVHPPGQAGTEAFF. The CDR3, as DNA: TGTGCCTGGAGTGTACATCCCCCAGGACAGGCCGGGACTGAAGCTTTCTTT.

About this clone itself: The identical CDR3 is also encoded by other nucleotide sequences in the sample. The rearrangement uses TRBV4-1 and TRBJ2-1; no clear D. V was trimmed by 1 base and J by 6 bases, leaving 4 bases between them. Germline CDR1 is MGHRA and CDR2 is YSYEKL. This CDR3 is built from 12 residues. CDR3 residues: CASSQGVNEQFF. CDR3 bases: TGCGCCAGCAGCCAAGGGGTCAATGAGCAGTTCTTC.

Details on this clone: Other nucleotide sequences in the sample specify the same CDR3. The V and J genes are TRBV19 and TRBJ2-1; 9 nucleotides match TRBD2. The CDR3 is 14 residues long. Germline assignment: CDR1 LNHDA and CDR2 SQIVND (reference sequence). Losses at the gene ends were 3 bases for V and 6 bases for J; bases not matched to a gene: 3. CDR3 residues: CASSILAGVNEQFF. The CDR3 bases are TGTGCCAGTAGTATTTTAGCGGGGGTCAATGAGCAGTTCTTC. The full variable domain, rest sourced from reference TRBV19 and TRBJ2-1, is DGGITQSPKYLFRKEGQNVTLSCEQNLNHDAMYWYRQDPGQGLRLIYYSQIVNDFQKGDIAEGYSVSREKKESFPLTVTSAQKNPTAFYLCASSILAGVNEQFFGPGTRLTVL.

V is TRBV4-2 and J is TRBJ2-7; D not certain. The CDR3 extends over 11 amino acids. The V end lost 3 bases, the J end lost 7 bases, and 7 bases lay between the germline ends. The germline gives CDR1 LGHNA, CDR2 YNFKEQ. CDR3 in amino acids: CASSQNREQYF. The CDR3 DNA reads TGTGCCAGCAGCCAGAATCGAGAGCAGTACTTC.

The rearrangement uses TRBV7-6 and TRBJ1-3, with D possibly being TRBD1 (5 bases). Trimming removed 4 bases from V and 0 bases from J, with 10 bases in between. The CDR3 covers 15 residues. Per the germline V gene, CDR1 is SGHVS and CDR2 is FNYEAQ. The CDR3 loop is CASSSPQGSGNTIYF. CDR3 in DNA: TGTGCCAGCAGCTCGCCCCAGGGCTCTGGAAACACCATATATTTT.

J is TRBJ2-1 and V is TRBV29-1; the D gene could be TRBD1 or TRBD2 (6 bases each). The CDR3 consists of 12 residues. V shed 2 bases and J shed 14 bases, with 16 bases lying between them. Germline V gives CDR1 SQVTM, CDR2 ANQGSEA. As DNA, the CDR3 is TGCAGCGTTGAAAAGGGGGAGGCCTGGAAGTTCTTC. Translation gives CSVEKGEAWKFF.

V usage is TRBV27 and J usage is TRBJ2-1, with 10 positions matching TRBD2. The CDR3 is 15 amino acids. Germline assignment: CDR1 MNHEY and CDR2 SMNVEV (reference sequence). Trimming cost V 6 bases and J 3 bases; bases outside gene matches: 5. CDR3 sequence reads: CASRAGLAIYNEQFF. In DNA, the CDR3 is TGTGCCAGCAGGGCGGGACTAGCGATCTACAATGAGCAGTTCTTC.

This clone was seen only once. Here the CDR3 reads CASSPSGTRAYEQYF. CDR3 bases: TGTGCCAGCAGCCCATCAGGGACGAGAGCCTACGAGCAGTACTTC. The chain joins TRBV5-6 to TRBJ2-7; D assignment may be TRBD1 or TRBD2 (5 bases each). Germline CDR1 reads SGHDT; CDR2 reads YYEEEE. Trimming stripped 4 bases from V and 2 bases from J, with 16 bases between. This CDR3 is built from 15 residues. The full variable domain, in which reference TRBV5-6 and TRBJ2-7 provide the parts outside the CDR3, is DAGVTQSPTHLIKTRGQQVTLRCSPKSGHDTVSWYQQALGQGPQFIFQYYEEEERQRGNFPDRFSGHQFPNYSSELNVNALLLGDSALYLCASSPSGTRAYEQYFGPGTRLTVT.

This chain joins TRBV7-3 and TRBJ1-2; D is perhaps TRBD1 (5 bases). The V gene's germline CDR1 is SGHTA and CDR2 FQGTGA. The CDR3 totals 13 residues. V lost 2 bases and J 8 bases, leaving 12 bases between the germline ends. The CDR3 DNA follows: TGTGCCAGCAGCTTAGTAGGGGACGGCGGCTACACCTTC. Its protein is CASSLVGDGGYTF. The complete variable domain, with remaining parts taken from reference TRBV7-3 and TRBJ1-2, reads GAGVSQTPSNKVTEKGKYVELRCDPISGHTALYWYRQSLGQGPEFLIYFQGTGAADDSGLPNDRFFAVRPEGSVSTLKIQRTERGDSAVYLCASSLVGDGGYTFGSGTRLTVV.

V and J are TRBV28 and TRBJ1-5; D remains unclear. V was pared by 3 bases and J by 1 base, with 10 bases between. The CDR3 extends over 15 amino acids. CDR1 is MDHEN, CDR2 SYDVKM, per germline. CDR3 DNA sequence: TGTGCCAGCAGTTTTCGCACAACGAGCAATCAGCCCCAGCATTTT. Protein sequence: CASSFRTTSNQPQHF.

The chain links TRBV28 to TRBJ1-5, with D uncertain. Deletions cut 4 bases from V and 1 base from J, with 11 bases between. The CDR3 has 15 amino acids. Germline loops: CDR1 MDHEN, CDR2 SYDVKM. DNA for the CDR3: TGTGCCAGCAGTTCGGCCGGATTGAGCAATCAGCCCCAGCATTTT. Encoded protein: CASSSAGLSNQPQHF. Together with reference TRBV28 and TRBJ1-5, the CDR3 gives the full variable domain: DVKVTQSSRYLVKRTGEKVFLECVQDMDHENMFWYRQDPGLGLRLIYFSYDVKMKEKGDIPEGYSVSREKKERFSLILESASTNQTSMYLCASSSAGLSNQPQHFGDGTRLSIL.